These 10 T cell receptor beta chains were all obtained from the same sample, sequenced in a study of CD8 T cells in ankylosing spondylitis (dated by TCRdb to the late 2010s). Library generation was performed with 5' RACE. Sequencer: Illumina HiSeq 2500. Using fastp at Q25 and MiXCR, TCRdb reprocessed the public reads and kept productive beta chains. Entries are consolidated by CDR3 protein sequence, retaining the most common genes and DNA. A total of 130,000 or so distinct CDR3 sequences appear in this sample, around 7% of them only once. About 12% of the sample goes to the ten largest clones. Sample: blood, either unsorted or a sorted T cell fraction (not recorded which). All receptors come from a male donor with ankylosing spondylitis or in good health (not recorded which).

This clonotype occurred many times. V gene TRBV27 combines with J gene TRBJ1-2, with D possibly being TRBD1 (5 bases). V was trimmed by 3 bases and J by 4 bases, leaving 15 bases between them. The CDR3 is made up of 15 amino acids. Germline V gives CDR1 MNHEY, CDR2 SMNVEV (reference sequence). As DNA, the CDR3 is TGTGCCAGCAGTTTTAGGGAACGGACATCCTATGGCTACACCTTC. Encoded protein: CASSFRERTSYGYTF.

The V and J genes are TRBV5-1 and TRBJ1-4, with 8 bases lining up with TRBD1. Trimming at V came to 4 bases and at J to 6 bases, leaving 5 bases not matched to a gene. The germline V gene encodes CDR1 SGHRS and CDR2 YFSETQ. The CDR3 spans 14 residues. The CDR3 DNA reads as TGCGCCAGCAGCATCGGACAGGGTGATGAAAAACTGTTTTTT. Protein: CASSIGQGDEKLFF.

This clonotype was detected ten times or more. J is TRBJ2-1 and V is TRBV9; 11 bases line up with TRBD2. There are 16 residues in the CDR3. The germline V gene encodes CDR1 SGDLS and CDR2 YYNGEE. Trimming removed 0 bases from V and 6 bases from J; junction bases left unmatched: 5. CDR3 in amino acids: CASSVAIAGGLNEQFF. The CDR3, as DNA: TGTGCCAGCAGCGTAGCTATAGCGGGAGGGCTCAATGAGCAGTTCTTC.

This clonotype was found many times. The chain is built from TRBV6-5 and TRBJ2-2; D is undetermined. This CDR3 has 13 amino acids. CDR1 is MNHEY and CDR2 is SVGAGI in the germline V gene. V lost 5 bases and J 5 bases, leaving 9 bases between the germline ends. The CDR3 nucleotides read TGTGCCAGCAGTGACCGAGGAACCGGGGAGCTGTTTTTT. This sequence encodes CASSDRGTGELFF.

This clonotype has ten or more counts. The CDR3 nucleotides read TGCGCCAGCAACCCACTAGCGACAGACCTGATCAATGAGCAGTTCTTC. This gives the protein CASNPLATDLINEQFF. The rearrangement joins TRBV5-1 to TRBJ2-1, with 7 bases aligning to TRBD2. With 6 bases clipped from V and 6 bases from J, the junction kept 15 bases outside the gene matches. Germline CDR1 SGHRS, CDR2 YFSETQ. CDR3 size: 16 residues.

This clonotype appeared many times. This sequence joins TRBV7-2 and TRBJ2-7, with 9 bases lining up with TRBD2. Germline trimming cut 3 bases from V and 2 bases from J; bases unmatched to any gene: 8. The germline gives CDR1 SGHTA, CDR2 FQGNSA. The CDR3 totals 16 residues. For the CDR3, the DNA is TGTGCCAGCAGCTTTCTTAGCGGGAGTATCGCCTACGAGCAGTACTTC. This gives the protein CASSFLSGSIAYEQYF.

This clonotype appeared many times. V is TRBV12-3 or TRBV12-4 and J is TRBJ2-4, with 12 positions matching TRBD2. V lost 1 base, J lost 2 bases, and 12 bases stayed unmatched. The CDR3 length is 20 residues. The CDR3 DNA follows: TGTGCCAGCAGTTTAGAAGGACTAGCGGGAAGGGGGGAAACCAAAAACATTCAGTACTTC. It codes for CASSLEGLAGRGETKNIQYF.

At least ten counts were recorded for this clonotype. The chain has TRBV18 and TRBJ2-2; TRBD2 aligns across 7 bases. The J segment lost 2 bases and the V segment lost 0 bases, leaving 9 bases of the junction unmatched. CDR1 KGHSH and CDR2 LQKENI come from the germline V gene. The CDR3 covers 18 residues. The chain's CDR3 is CASSPPSKASGNTGELFF. CDR3 DNA: TGTGCCAGCTCACCACCAAGTAAGGCTAGCGGAAACACCGGGGAGCTGTTTTTT.

This clonotype was seen ten or more times. This chain uses TRBV20-1 with TRBJ2-2, with 8 bases that match TRBD1. Germline lookup yields CDR1 DFQATT and CDR2 SNEGSKA (reference sequence). V shed 0 bases and J 1 base; nucleotides not matched to a gene: 10. The CDR3 has 18 amino acids. CDR3 residues: CSARDSDPGQGNTGELFF. The DNA for the CDR3 is TGCAGTGCTAGAGATTCGGACCCCGGACAGGGGAACACCGGGGAGCTGTTTTTT.

This clonotype was detected many times. The J gene is TRBJ2-7, the V gene TRBV29-1, with D perhaps matching TRBD2 (5 bases). The CDR3 is made up of 12 amino acids. Trimming took 4 bases from V and 5 from J, leaving 12 bases between them. Germline V lookup: CDR1 SQVTM, CDR2 ANQGSEA. CDR3 sequence: CSVVGVGHEQYF. The CDR3 coding sequence is TGCAGCGTTGTCGGGGTCGGCCACGAGCAGTACTTC.